These 30 T cell receptor beta chains were sequenced from one sample in a study of CD8+ T cells in alopecia areata. It was cDNA, reverse transcribed from extracted RNA, that served as the sequencing template. Profiling relied on immunoSEQ multiplex PCR, and the TCRdb table lists in-frame clones only, not all of them. The table has about 150,000 clones, 55% seen once. The specimen was CD4+ T cells sorted from blood. The receptor set was obtained from a human donor in good health.

This chain joins TRBV29-1 and TRBJ2-7, with D possibly matching TRBD2 (5 bases). V was cut by 7 bases and J by 1 base, with 17 bases left in between. Germline values: CDR1 SQVTM, CDR2 ANQGSEA. CDR3 length: 14 residues. This CDR3 is CSANAGGRSYEQYF. The DNA for the CDR3 is TGCAGCGCCAACGCGGGCGGAAGATCCTACGAGCAGTACTTC.

This chain links TRBV29-1 with TRBJ2-5; no clear D gene. The length of the CDR3 is 10 residues. Per the germline V gene, CDR1 is SQVTM and CDR2 is ANQGSEA. Trimming took 7 bases from V and 5 from J, leaving 8 bases between them. The CDR3 DNA is TGCAGCGACGGAAGCGAGACCCAGTACTTC. It translates to CSDGSETQYF.

The V and J genes are TRBV7-7 and TRBJ2-5; D uncertain. CDR1 SSHAT and CDR2 FNYEAQ come from the germline V gene (reference sequence). Trimming shortened V by 4 bases and J by 1 base, and 7 bases separated the two germline ends. This CDR3 spans 13 amino acids. This CDR3 reads CASSSGFQETQYF. The CDR3 nucleotides read TGTGCCAGCAGCTCCGGCTTCCAAGAGACCCAGTACTTC.

This clone appeared a single time. This rearrangement joins TRBV30 to TRBJ1-1; the D gene is possibly TRBD1 (6 bases). Germline CDR1 and CDR2: GTSNPN and SVGIG (reference sequence). Trimming pared 0 bases from V and 4 bases from J, leaving 15 bases between. The CDR3 contains 15 residues. CDR3 bases: TGTGCCTGGAGTGTACATCAGGGGTGGGCCACTGAAGCTTTCTTT. It specifies CAWSVHQGWATEAFF.

This clone was detected once. V usage is TRBV19 and J usage is TRBJ2-7; tentatively, D is TRBD1 (5 bases). Trimming took off 5 bases at V and 4 bases at J, with 18 bases between the two ends. This CDR3 spans 15 amino acids. CDR1 and CDR2 from the germline V gene are LNHDA and SQIVND (reference sequence). The CDR3 bases are TGTGCCAGTAGTTCTGGGGCACCTACCCCATACGAGCAGTACTTC. Protein: CASSSGAPTPYEQYF.

The rearrangement uses TRBV29-1 and TRBJ1-4; TRBD1 agrees at 7 bases. Losses at the gene ends were 7 bases for V and 5 bases for J; bases not matched to a gene: 4. Germline loops: CDR1 SQVTM, CDR2 ANQGSEA. This CDR3 spans 12 amino acids. The CDR3 spells CSAQGPNEKLFF. In DNA form, the CDR3 reads TGCAGCGCACAGGGGCCCAATGAAAAACTGTTTTTT.

V is TRBV6-1 and J is TRBJ2-3; 8 positions agree with TRBD1. With 4 bases clipped from V and 2 bases from J, the junction kept 5 bases outside the gene matches. Germline CDR1 is MNHNS and CDR2 is SASEGT. The CDR3 runs to 15 residues. The CDR3, as DNA: TGTGCCAGCAGTGCGCGGACAGGGATCACAGATACGCAGTATTTT. It yields the protein CASSARTGITDTQYF.

This clone was seen a single time. V and J are TRBV18 and TRBJ2-1; 15 bases map to TRBD2. The germline CDR1 and CDR2 sequences are KGHSH and LQKENI. Germline trimming cut 4 bases from V and 9 bases from J; bases unmatched to any gene: 4. CDR3 size: 15 residues. CDR3 sequence (DNA): TGTGCCAGCTCACAAAGGACTAGCGGGAGGGGTGAGCAGTTCTTC. Translating it yields CASSQRTSGRGEQFF. Complete variable domain (other parts from reference TRBV18 and TRBJ2-1): NAGVMQNPRHLVRRRGQEARLRCSPMKGHSHVYWYRQLPEEGLKFMVYLQKENIIDESGMPKERFSAEFPKEGPSILRIQQVVRGDSAAYFCASSQRTSGRGEQFFGPGTRLTVL.

This clone appeared a few times. The rearrangement joins TRBV7-3 to TRBJ2-7; D may match TRBD1 or TRBD2 (5 bases each). V was trimmed by 5 bases and J by 5 bases, leaving 13 bases between them. CDR3 length: 13 residues. Germline V lookup: CDR1 SGHTA, CDR2 FQGTGA. This CDR3 is CASSLSRGNEQYF. The CDR3 coding sequence is TGTGCCAGCAGCCTGTCGAGGGGAAACGAGCAGTACTTC.

The V call is TRBV2, the J call TRBJ2-3, with 7 bases aligning to TRBD2. The CDR3 loop spans 15 amino acids. Losses at the gene ends were 4 bases for V and 2 bases for J; bases not matched to a gene: 6. CDR1 is SNHLY and CDR2 is FYNNEI in the germline V gene. CDR3 sequence (DNA): TGTGCCAGCAGTGCACGAGCGGGATTCACAGATACGCAGTATTTT. As protein: CASSARAGFTDTQYF. Combining the CDR3 with reference TRBV2 and TRBJ2-3 gives the whole variable domain EPEVTQTPSHQVTQMGQEVILRCVPISNHLYFYWYRQILGQKVEFLVSFYNNEISEKSEIFDDQFSVERPDGSNFTLKIRSTKLEDSAMYFCASSARAGFTDTQYFGPGTRLTVL.

The chain carries TRBV6-5 and TRBJ2-1; 11 nucleotides match TRBD2. The CDR3 consists of 15 residues. After removal of 5 bases from V and 3 bases from J, the junction contained 3 bases not matched to a gene. Germline values: CDR1 MNHEY, CDR2 SVGAGI. CDR3 in amino acids: CASSQLAGGYNEQFF. DNA of the CDR3: TGTGCCAGCAGTCAGCTAGCGGGAGGCTACAATGAGCAGTTCTTC.

The chain employs TRBV5-1 and TRBJ2-1; D not resolved. The CDR3 is 14 residues long. Trimming left V 2 bases short and J 2 bases short, with 8 bases between. Germline lookup yields CDR1 SGHRS and CDR2 YFSETQ. CDR3 bases: TGCGCCAGCAGCTTCAACCCTCCCTACAATGAGCAGTTCTTC. Residues: CASSFNPPYNEQFF.

This chain connects TRBV5-6 to TRBJ2-1; D is possibly TRBD1 (6 bases). The CDR3 is made up of 15 amino acids. Deletions cut 4 bases from V and 6 bases from J, with 17 bases between. The germline gives CDR1 SGHDT, CDR2 YYEEEE. CDR3 sequence reads: CASSPRTALSNEQFF. For the CDR3, the DNA is TGTGCCAGCAGCCCCCGGACAGCGTTAAGCAATGAGCAGTTCTTC.

This clone was observed a few times. The CDR3 DNA follows: TGCAGCGTTGAATTAGGGGGAGAGACCCAGTACTTC. It yields the protein CSVELGGETQYF. V usage is TRBV29-1 and J usage is TRBJ2-5; perhaps TRBD1 as D (6 bases). Germline-derived CDR1 and CDR2 are SQVTM and ANQGSEA. This CDR3 comprises 12 residues. V lost 2 bases, J lost 4 bases, and 8 bases lay in between.

The J gene is TRBJ1-1, the V gene TRBV6-5; D remains unclear. V dropped 0 bases and J dropped 3 bases, with 11 bases sitting between them. Per germline, CDR1 MNHEY and CDR2 SVGAGI. This CDR3 is built from 15 residues. The CDR3 coding sequence is TGTGCCAGCAGTTACTCGGAAAGAGGAGACACTGAAGCTTTCTTT. Its translation is CASSYSERGDTEAFF.

V gene TRBV5-1 combines with J gene TRBJ1-4; D is uncertain. The CDR3 runs to 12 residues. Germline CDR1 is SGHRS and CDR2 is YFSETQ. V lost 2 bases and J lost 6, with 5 bases in between. The CDR3 DNA reads as TGCGCCAGCAGCTTCCCAGATGAAAAACTGTTTTTT. The encoded protein is CASSFPDEKLFF. The full variable domain, with the rest looked up from reference TRBV5-1 and TRBJ1-4, is KAGVTQTPRYLIKTRGQQVTLSCSPISGHRSVSWYQQTPGQGLQFLFEYFSETQRNKGNFPGRFSGRQFSNSRSEMNVSTLELGDSALYLCASSFPDEKLFFGSGTQLSVL.

This chain uses TRBV2 with TRBJ1-2; no firm D call. Germline V gives CDR1 SNHLY, CDR2 FYNNEI. Trimming removed 2 bases at V and 4 bases at J, with 11 bases between. The CDR3 covers 14 residues. The DNA for the CDR3 is TGTGCCAGCAGTGAACGGGCGACGGTCTATGGCTACACCTTC. Amino acid sequence: CASSERATVYGYTF.

Concerning this clone itself: In the same sample, other DNA sequences code for this CDR3. The rearrangement links TRBV29-1 to TRBJ2-7; TRBD2 aligns across 10 bases. CDR3 length: 14 residues. Looked up from germline, CDR1 is SQVTM and CDR2 is ANQGSEA. The J segment lost 1 base and the V segment lost 6 bases, leaving 6 bases of the junction unmatched. The CDR3 sequence: CSVRASGSSYEQYF. The DNA of the CDR3 is TGCAGCGTCCGAGCTAGCGGGAGTTCCTACGAGCAGTACTTC.

The genes are TRBV5-1 and TRBJ1-2, with 7 bases lining up with TRBD1. V lost 4 bases to trimming and J lost 3 bases; unmatched junction nucleotides: 9. Looked up from germline, CDR1 is SGHRS and CDR2 is YFSETQ. The CDR3 contains 15 residues. The CDR3 reads CASSERRQGYYGYTF. In DNA form, the CDR3 reads TGCGCCAGCAGCGAACGGAGACAGGGATACTATGGCTACACCTTC.

Concerning this clone: The sample holds other DNA sequences that translate to the same CDR3. The V and J genes are TRBV5-1 and TRBJ2-7, with D hard to call. V was trimmed by 0 bases and J by 4 bases, leaving 2 bases between them. CDR1 is SGHRS, CDR2 YFSETQ, per germline. This CDR3 is built from 11 residues. As DNA, the CDR3 is TGCGCCAGCAGCTTGGGTTACGAGCAGTACTTC. Translating gives CASSLGYEQYF.

The CDR3 protein is CASSSPGPARNEQFF. The DNA of the CDR3 is TGTGCCAGCAGTTCTCCGGGACCAGCGCGCAATGAGCAGTTCTTC. The chain joins TRBV27 to TRBJ2-1; TRBD1 or TRBD2 may be the D gene (5 bases each). The ends were cut back, 4 bases at V and 6 bases at J, with 16 bases in the middle. Germline CDR1 is MNHEY and CDR2 is SMNVEV (reference sequence). The CDR3 is 15 amino acids.

The chain links TRBV4-1 to TRBJ2-7; D is possibly TRBD1 (6 bases). Trimming pared 0 bases from V and 6 bases from J, leaving 15 bases between. The CDR3 is 15 amino acids. In germline, CDR1 is MGHRA, CDR2 YSYEKL. DNA of the CDR3: TGCGCCAGCAGCCAAGAAACAGGGTCCCGGGGCGAGCAGTACTTC. This gives the protein CASSQETGSRGEQYF.

The chain employs TRBV25-1 and TRBJ2-7, with 13 positions matching TRBD2. The germline V gene encodes CDR1 MGHDK and CDR2 SYGVNS. V gave up 4 bases and J gave up 7 bases; unmatched junction bases: 4. The CDR3 covers 14 residues. Here the CDR3 DNA reads TGTGCCAGCAGTGGACTAGCGGGAGGCGGGGAGCAGTACTTC. Translation: CASSGLAGGGEQYF.

The chain combines TRBV27 with TRBJ2-5; 13 bases are a match to TRBD2. The CDR3 consists of 15 residues. Trimming at V came to 5 bases and at J to 3 bases, leaving 3 bases not matched to a gene. Per the germline V gene, CDR1 is MNHEY and CDR2 is SMNVEV (reference sequence). In DNA, the CDR3 is TGTGCCAGCAGTCCAGGACTAGCGGGAGAAGAGACCCAGTACTTC. Translated, it gives CASSPGLAGEETQYF.

The table lists this clone with a few counts. The genes are TRBV27 and TRBJ1-5; no firm D call. Trimming pared 4 bases from V and 4 bases from J, leaving 8 bases between. Germline values: CDR1 MNHEY, CDR2 SMNVEV (reference sequence). CDR3 size: 13 residues. CDR3 loop: CASSYRVNQPQHF. DNA of the CDR3: TGTGCCAGCAGTTATCGGGTAAATCAGCCCCAGCATTTT.

The CDR3 sequence is CSVERDGSEGTEAFF. The CDR3 DNA is TGCAGCGTTGAACGGGACGGCTCAGAAGGCACTGAAGCTTTCTTT. The V gene is TRBV29-1, the J gene TRBJ1-1; D possibly corresponds to TRBD1 (5 bases). The CDR3 contains 15 residues. Trimming pared 2 bases from V and 4 bases from J, leaving 17 bases between. The germline V gene encodes CDR1 SQVTM and CDR2 ANQGSEA.

This chain links TRBV29-1 with TRBJ2-3, with D perhaps matching TRBD1 (5 bases). The V and J ends lost 7 bases and 0 bases respectively, with 14 bases between them. CDR1 and CDR2 (germline): SQVTM, ANQGSEA. The length of the CDR3 is 14 residues. CDR3 sequence reads: CSGVDSFSTDTQYF. For the CDR3, the DNA is TGCAGCGGTGTCGACAGTTTCAGCACAGATACGCAGTATTTT.

This chain uses TRBV6-5 with TRBJ2-6; D may be TRBD1 or TRBD2 (5 bases each). Trimming removed 10 bases from V and 4 bases from J, with 11 bases in between. This CDR3 is 13 amino acids long. Germline V gene data show CDR1 as MNHEY and CDR2 as SVGAGI. CDR3 bases: TGTGCCACCGGGGCGCCCGGGGCCAACGTCCTGACTTTC. Its protein product is CATGAPGANVLTF.

The chain links TRBV10-3 to TRBJ2-7; possible D gene TRBD1, 6 bases. The CDR3 is made up of 13 amino acids. The V gene lost 11 bases and the J gene lost 3 bases, with 17 bases spanning the gap. Germline CDR1 reads ENHRY; CDR2 reads SYGVKD. CDR3 loop: CASMGDTYYEQYF. CDR3 nucleotide sequence: TGTGCCTCCATGGGGGACACCTACTACGAGCAGTACTTC.

V is TRBV23-1 and J is TRBJ1-2, with D perhaps TRBD1 (5 bases). TRBV23-1 is noted as an ORF with a role that remains uncertain. The CDR3 runs 12 residues. V shed 2 bases and J shed 12 bases, with 13 bases lying between them. The CDR3 region is CASSQAPGRDTF. The DNA of the CDR3 is TGCGCCAGCAGTCAAGCCCCGGGACGGGACACCTTC.